Listed below are T cell receptor beta chains from one sample, sequenced in a study of shared clonotypes between healthy human individuals. The protocol was immunoSEQ multiplex PCR, while the TCRdb copy is restricted to in-frame clones and leaves out a portion. The data hold about 2 million clones, with about 94% observed a single time. The sample was naive CD8+ T cells sorted from blood. The receptor set was obtained from a man aged 18 to 30 in good health. CDR3s include the opening cysteine and the closing phenylalanine or tryptophan. D genes are given only for firm matches. Size is stated for part of the rows, as once, few or many counts, or as a class when the clone is expanded.

v_gene	d_gene	abundance	j_gene	CDR3aa	CDR3nt
TRBV13	NA	NA	TRBJ1-6	CASRNLNSPLHF	TGTGCCAGCCGAAATCTTAATTCACCCCTCCACTTT
TRBV5-4	NA	NA	TRBJ1-3	CASSLEGALSGNTIYF	TGTGCCAGCAGCTTGGAGGGTGCACTCTCTGGAAACACCATATATTTT
TRBV5-6	NA	few	TRBJ2-7	CASSLRGALSYEQYF	TGTGCCAGCAGCCTCCGGGGGGCCCTCTCCTACGAGCAGTACTTC
TRBV28	TRBD1	NA	TRBJ1-5	CASSFLTGEGNQPQHF	TGTGCCAGCAGTTTCTTGACAGGGGAAGGCAATCAGCCCCAGCATTTT
TRBV2	NA	NA	TRBJ1-5	CASTQGPGIPGQPQHF	TGTGCCAGCACCCAAGGGCCAGGGATACCGGGTCAGCCCCAGCATTTT
TRBV7-6	NA	NA	TRBJ1-6	CASSLAGGSYNSPLHF	TGTGCCAGCAGCTTAGCGGGGGGCAGCTATAATTCACCCCTCCACTTT
TRBV5-4	NA	NA	TRBJ2-2	CASSLFSAELFF	TGTGCCAGCAGCTTGTTCTCCGCGGAGCTGTTTTTT
TRBV4-3	TRBD1	NA	TRBJ2-7	CASSQENQGTGYPYEQYF	TGCGCCAGCAGCCAAGAAAACCAAGGGACAGGGTATCCCTACGAGCAGTACTTC
TRBV6-6	NA	NA	TRBJ2-5	CASTSTQVGQETQYF	TGTGCCAGCACCTCGACTCAGGTGGGCCAAGAGACCCAGTACTTC
TRBV7-2	TRBD1	NA	TRBJ1-2	CASSWGGTDKRGYGYTF	TGTGCCAGCAGCTGGGGCGGGACAGACAAAAGAGGTTATGGCTACACCTTC
TRBV6-6	NA	NA	TRBJ2-3	CASSYERGQDTQYF	TGTGCCAGCAGTTATGAGAGGGGTCAGGATACGCAGTATTTT
TRBV5-6	NA	NA	TRBJ1-5	CASSLMNQPQHF	TGTGCCAGCAGCTTAATGAATCAGCCCCAGCATTTT
TRBV28	TRBD1	NA	TRBJ1-2	CASSYQGQTNYGYTF	TGTGCCAGCAGCTACCAGGGACAGACAAACTATGGCTACACCTTC
TRBV4-3	TRBD2	NA	TRBJ2-7	CASSQAAGGYEQYF	TGCGCCAGCAGCCAAGCGGCGGGGGGCTACGAGCAGTACTTC
TRBV5-4	NA	once	TRBJ2-7	CASSHGPSYEQYF	TGTGCCAGCAGCCATGGGCCTTCCTACGAGCAGTACTTC
TRBV6-6	NA	NA	TRBJ1-6	CASSYTSYNSPLHF	TGTGCCAGCAGTTACACCTCCTATAATTCACCCCTCCACTTT
TRBV5-6	NA	NA	TRBJ2-3	CASSLAGGTDTQYF	TGTGCCAGCAGCTTGGCCGGAGGGACGGATACGCAGTATTTT
TRBV5-1	TRBD1	NA	TRBJ2-2	CASSGNRGEASFAGELFF	TGCGCCAGCAGCGGAAACAGGGGAGAGGCGTCGTTCGCCGGGGAGCTGTTTTTT
TRBV27	NA	NA	TRBJ2-7	CASSVTRDIYEQYF	TGTGCCAGCAGCGTCACCCGGGACATCTACGAGCAGTACTTC
TRBV30	NA	NA	TRBJ1-1	CASRRGSTEAFF	TGTGCCTCTCGAAGGGGGAGCACTGAAGCTTTCTTT
TRBV4-2	NA	NA	TRBJ1-5	CASSQEVLGTQHF	TGTGCCAGCAGCCAAGAAGTCCTGGGGACCCAGCATTTT
TRBV28	TRBD2	NA	TRBJ2-5	CASSLPSGGLQETQYF	TGTGCCAGCAGTTTACCTAGCGGGGGCCTACAAGAGACCCAGTACTTC
TRBV19	TRBD2	NA	TRBJ2-1	CASRKSSGNYNEQFF	TGTGCCAGTAGAAAATCTAGCGGTAACTACAATGAGCAGTTCTTC
TRBV7-9	NA	NA	TRBJ2-2	CASSRERGTGELFF	TGTGCCAGCAGCCGAGAACGGGGTACCGGGGAGCTGTTTTTT
TRBV6-6	NA	once	TRBJ2-7	CASSPSGSEYEQYF	TGTGCCAGCAGTCCCTCCGGGAGTGAGTACGAGCAGTACTTC
TRBV7-9	TRBD1	NA	TRBJ2-3	CASSTTGTGARTDTQYF	TGTGCCAGCAGCACGACGGGGACAGGGGCCCGCACAGATACGCAGTATTTT
TRBV27	TRBD1	NA	TRBJ2-7	CASSLGSGTGVWEQYF	TGTGCCAGCAGTTTAGGATCCGGGACAGGGGTCTGGGAGCAGTACTTC
TRBV7-9	TRBD2	NA	TRBJ2-4	CASSLAEEWREGQLYIQYF	TGTGCCAGCAGCTTAGCGGAGGAATGGCGGGAGGGCCAATTGTACATTCAGTACTTC
TRBV4-3	NA	NA	TRBJ1-1	CASSDWVEATNTEAFF	TGCGCCAGCTCAGACTGGGTAGAGGCAACGAACACTGAAGCTTTCTTT
TRBV7-9	NA	NA	TRBJ1-4	CASSVVADEKLFF	TGTGCCAGCAGCGTGGTGGCGGATGAAAAACTGTTTTTT
TRBV9	TRBD2	NA	TRBJ2-5	CASSVGAGGPRETQYF	TGTGCCAGCAGCGTCGGGGCGGGAGGGCCGAGAGAGACCCAGTACTTC
TRBV5-4	TRBD2	NA	TRBJ2-3	CASSLVTSGSDTQYF	TGTGCCAGCAGCTTGGTCACTAGCGGGAGTGATACGCAGTATTTT
TRBV30	NA	NA	TRBJ1-1	CAWSRGTEAFF	TGTGCCTGGAGTCGGGGGACTGAAGCTTTCTTT
TRBV6-5	NA	NA	TRBJ2-7	CASSYSQHYEQYF	TGTGCCAGCAGTTACTCTCAACACTACGAGCAGTACTTC
TRBV5-4	NA	NA	TRBJ1-2	CASSLAVGEGPYGYTF	TGTGCCAGCAGCTTGGCCGTAGGGGAGGGGCCCTATGGCTACACCTTC
TRBV5-6	NA	NA	TRBJ2-5	CASSLAQGGVGETQYF	TGTGCCAGCAGCTTGGCCCAGGGCGGCGTCGGGGAGACCCAGTACTTC
TRBV7-3	TRBD1	once	TRBJ2-1	CASSQDRGSYNEQFF	TGTGCCAGCAGCCAGGACAGGGGCTCCTACAATGAGCAGTTCTTC
TRBV7-2	TRBD2	NA	TRBJ2-3	CASSLEGGTSGPFDTQYF	TGTGCCAGCAGCTTAGAGGGTGGGACTAGCGGGCCATTCGATACGCAGTATTTT
TRBV6-5	TRBD1	once	TRBJ2-5	CASSYWDRDQETQYF	TGTGCCAGCAGTTACTGGGACAGGGACCAAGAGACCCAGTACTTC
TRBV4-1	TRBD1	NA	TRBJ2-7	CASSQRISGQGPYEQYF	TGCGCCAGCAGCCAACGGATTAGCGGACAGGGGCCCTACGAGCAGTACTTC
TRBV7-9	TRBD2	NA	TRBJ2-1	CASSLASGSRNEQFF	TGTGCCAGCAGCTTAGCGAGCGGGAGTAGAAATGAGCAGTTCTTC
TRBV11-2	TRBD2	NA	TRBJ2-3	CASSSVAGVITDTQYF	TGTGCCAGCAGCTCCGTGGCGGGGGTGATCACAGATACGCAGTATTTT
TRBV5-6	NA	NA	TRBJ2-6	CASGVWGANVLTF	TGTGCCAGCGGGGTTTGGGGGGCCAACGTCCTGACTTTC
TRBV7-9	NA	once	TRBJ2-5	CASSPPPGIGETQYF	TGTGCCAGCAGCCCCCCGCCGGGGATCGGGGAGACCCAGTACTTC
TRBV6-5	NA	NA	TRBJ1-3	CASSFIRVSGNTIYF	TGTGCCAGCAGTTTTATCAGGGTGTCTGGAAACACCATATATTTT
TRBV9	TRBD1	NA	TRBJ1-1	CASSAGQGRGGAFF	TGTGCCAGCAGCGCCGGACAGGGCCGCGGTGGAGCTTTCTTT